Listed below are T cell receptor beta chains from one sample, sequenced in a study of monozygotic twins with inflammatory bowel disease. TCRdb reanalyzed the 5' RACE reads and collapses them to one entry per CDR3 protein, without DNA. The table lists 88,000 or so distinct CDR3 sequences, with about 7.4% in the top ten. Material: blood. Receptors originate from a human donor with ulcerative colitis or Crohn's disease, or a healthy co-twin of an affected twin (not recorded which). CDR3s include the opening cysteine and the closing phenylalanine or tryptophan. The order of the fields is J gene, V gene, CDR3 protein.

>TRBJ2-7|TRBV6-1
CASSDLASGYEQYF
>TRBJ2-1|TRBV11-2
CASSLMALGYNEQFF
>TRBJ1-3|TRBV20-1
CSAIGGAGNTIYF
>TRBJ2-7|TRBV6-1
CASSEAHSDYEQYF
>TRBJ1-2|TRBV28
CASSLGGRGLGYTF
>TRBJ2-3|TRBV9
CASSRSGGGSDTQYF
>TRBJ1-1|TRBV15
CATSRGDRGRTTEAFF
>TRBJ2-7|TRBV5-1
CASSLLLRGEQYF
>TRBJ2-1|TRBV6-1
CASTRVVTSGGGLNEQFF
>TRBJ2-3|TRBV25-1
CASSDPNTDTQYF
>TRBJ1-5|TRBV18
CASSLEQGQPQHF
>TRBJ2-3|TRBV7-6
CASSLYRDPDTQYF
>TRBJ2-5|TRBV6-5
CASSYSKVSGDGKTQYF
>TRBJ2-7|TRBV5-1
CASRPGRAGSYEQYF
>TRBJ1-4|TRBV7-8
CASSLGQGEATNEKLFF
>TRBJ1-6|TRBV14
CASSQLSGGFNSPLHF
>TRBJ1-1|TRBV6-1
CASRTGGSVTEAFF
>TRBJ1-2|TRBV12-3/TRBV12-4
CASRSTTGPRGYTF
>TRBJ1-5|TRBV24-1
CATSDFKEPYSNQPQHF
>TRBJ2-7|TRBV27
CASSTRDSEQYF
>TRBJ1-2|TRBV15
CATSLEQGGYGYTF
>TRBJ1-5|TRBV18
CASSPDSGNQPQHF